This entry concerns a single TCR beta chain. This sample was included in a study of blood T cell repertoires in COVID-19. In the original processing: Amplification from reference gene primers served as the basis for estimated nucleated cell counts. Some clones are missing from TCRdb's copy, which holds only in-frame ones; the method was immunoSEQ multiplex PCR. D and trimming were read from the DNA, whereas the V and J calls and clone size are those reported in that table. The sample shows under 300,000 clones, 80% to 85% of them seen only once. V was trimmed by 1 base and J by 0 bases, leaving 13 bases between them. The CDR3 runs 17 residues. The germline gives CDR1 SGHDN, CDR2 FVKESK.

The chain couples TRBV14 to TRBJ2-1, with a possible D match to TRBD1 (6 bases). Sequencing input: peripheral blood. The clonotype originates from an older woman with active or convalescent COVID-19. The CDR3 nucleotides read TGTGCCAGCAGCCAAGGGGGGCAAATCCCCTCCTACAATGAGCAGTTCTTC. As protein: CASSQGGQIPSYNEQFF.